The 32 T cell receptor beta chains reported below all come from one sample, sequenced in a study of blood T cell repertoires in COVID-19. Only in-frame clones appear in the TCRdb table, and some are missing; sequencing was by immunoSEQ multiplex PCR. The data hold about 380,000 clones, with around 87% observed a single time. The sequencing sample was made of PBMCs or T cells enriched from blood (not recorded which). These receptors were collected from a man between 25 and 39 years old who had recovered from COVID-19.

V gene TRBV11-2 combines with J gene TRBJ1-3, with 10 bases lining up with TRBD1. Germline V gene data show CDR1 as SGHAT and CDR2 as FQNNGV. This CDR3 spans 17 amino acids. V trimming: 2 bases; J trimming: 3 bases; junction bases outside the gene matches: 7. In nucleotides, the CDR3 is TGTGCCAGCAGCTTATGGGGACAGGGGCTAAGTGGAAACACCATATATTTT. Amino acid sequence: CASSLWGQGLSGNTIYF. The full variable domain, rest sourced from reference TRBV11-2 and TRBJ1-3, is EAGVAQSPRYKIIEKRQSVAFWCNPISGHATLYWYQQILGQGPKLLIQFQNNGVVDDSQLPKDRFSAERLKGVDSTLKIQPAKLEDSAVYLCASSLWGQGLSGNTIYFGEGSWLTVV.

J is TRBJ2-7 and V is TRBV7-2; TRBD2 matches 8 bases. The J segment lost 7 bases and the V segment lost 2 bases, leaving 10 bases of the junction unmatched. The length of the CDR3 is 15 residues. The germline CDR1 and CDR2 sequences are SGHTA and FQGNSA. The CDR3 spells CASSLSRGGLGEQYF. Here the CDR3 DNA reads TGTGCCAGCAGCTTAAGTCGGGGGGGGCTGGGTGAGCAGTACTTC.

The rearrangement links TRBV5-1 to TRBJ1-2, with a possible D match to TRBD1 (5 bases). Trimming shortened V by 0 bases and J by 6 bases, and 9 bases separated the two germline ends. This CDR3 has 13 residues. Germline CDR1 is SGHRS and CDR2 is YFSETQ. The CDR3 sequence: CASSLEWGDGYTF. For the CDR3, the DNA is TGCGCCAGCAGCTTGGAGTGGGGGGATGGCTACACCTTC.

The chain employs TRBV30 and TRBJ2-1; a weak D match, TRBD2 (5 bases). Per the germline V gene, CDR1 is GTSNPN and CDR2 is SVGIG (reference sequence). V lost 2 bases, J lost 2 bases, and 13 bases lay in between. The CDR3 totals 15 residues. CDR3 nucleotide sequence: TGTGCCTGGAGTATCGGGTCGGGGACCTACAATGAGCAGTTCTTC. Translating gives CAWSIGSGTYNEQFF.

The chain combines TRBV10-3 with TRBJ1-5; D remains ambiguous. V was shortened by 0 bases and J by 10 bases, with 16 bases between the two germline ends. CDR1 is ENHRY and CDR2 is SYGVKD in the germline V gene. The CDR3 sequence is 15 residues long. The CDR3 loop is CAISESSGGLGPQHF. In nucleotides, the CDR3 is TGTGCCATCAGTGAGTCGTCTGGCGGGTTAGGACCCCAGCATTTT.

The V and J genes are TRBV5-1 and TRBJ2-7, with TRBD1 matching 9 bases. The J segment lost 4 bases and the V segment lost 2 bases, leaving 13 bases of the junction unmatched. Germline CDR1 reads SGHRS; CDR2 reads YFSETQ. The CDR3 has 17 residues. CDR3 in amino acids: CASSFRLSGTGLYEQYF. The DNA for the CDR3 is TGCGCCAGCAGCTTTAGGCTTTCCGGGACAGGGTTATACGAGCAGTACTTC. Full variable domain (outside the CDR3, taken from reference TRBV5-1 and TRBJ2-7): KAGVTQTPRYLIKTRGQQVTLSCSPISGHRSVSWYQQTPGQGLQFLFEYFSETQRNKGNFPGRFSGRQFSNSRSEMNVSTLELGDSALYLCASSFRLSGTGLYEQYFGPGTRLTVT.

The chain has TRBV5-1 and TRBJ2-7, with TRBD2 as a possible D gene (5 bases). V was shortened by 4 bases and J by 6 bases, with 14 bases between the two germline ends. Germline assignment: CDR1 SGHRS and CDR2 YFSETQ. This CDR3 contains 13 residues. The CDR3 sequence is CASSGPGFGEQYF. The CDR3 bases are TGCGCCAGCAGCGGACCGGGGTTCGGCGAGCAGTACTTC.

The rearrangement links TRBV9 to TRBJ2-5; 14 bases align to TRBD2. After removal of 7 bases from V and 4 bases from J, the junction contained 0 bases not matched to a gene. In germline, CDR1 is SGDLS, CDR2 YYNGEE. This CDR3 has 13 residues. CDR3 nucleotides: TGTGCCAGCGGACTAGCGGGGGGAGAGACCCAGTACTTC. Translation gives CASGLAGGETQYF.

The chain links TRBV11-3 to TRBJ2-1; 8 nucleotides match TRBD2. This CDR3 is built from 16 residues. V shed 0 bases and J 8 bases; nucleotides not matched to a gene: 9. Looked up from germline, CDR1 is SGHNT and CDR2 is YENEEA. The CDR3 DNA reads as TGTGCCAGCAGCTTAGAAGTCGCTAGCGGGTCGGATGAGCAGTTCTTC. Translated: CASSLEVASGSDEQFF. Drawing the rest from reference TRBV11-3 and TRBJ2-1, the complete variable domain is EAGVVQSPRYKIIEKKQPVAFWCNPISGHNTLYWYLQNLGQGPELLIRYENEEAVDDSQLPKDRFSAERLKGVDSTLKIQPAELGDSAVYLCASSLEVASGSDEQFFGPGTRLTVL.

J is TRBJ1-1 and V is TRBV19, with 9 positions matching TRBD1. With V trimmed by 5 bases and J by 1 base, 8 bases remained unmatched. The CDR3 loop spans 16 amino acids. The germline V gene encodes CDR1 LNHDA and CDR2 SQIVND (reference sequence). The CDR3 DNA reads TGTGCCAGTAGTCACTATACAGGGGGCTCGAACACTGAAGCTTTCTTT. Translation gives CASSHYTGGSNTEAFF.

CDR3 loop: CASSEAGQAVAGYTF. The CDR3, as DNA: TGTGCCAGCAGTGAAGCTGGGCAGGCAGTTGCTGGCTACACCTTC. V gene TRBV6-1 combines with J gene TRBJ1-2; D unclear. The germline V gene encodes CDR1 MNHNS and CDR2 SASEGT. This CDR3 comprises 15 residues. V shed 0 bases and J shed 7 bases, with 15 bases lying between them.

This clone has a handful of counts. This chain connects TRBV13 to TRBJ2-3; 12 bases agree with TRBD2. Germline V gives CDR1 PRHDT, CDR2 FYEKMQ (reference sequence). Trimming at V came to 0 bases and at J to 2 bases, leaving 6 bases not matched to a gene. CDR3 length: 18 residues. The CDR3 DNA sequence: TGTGCCAGCAGCTTAGGGCTAGCGGGGGGGCTACTCACAGATACGCAGTATTTT. Amino acid sequence: CASSLGLAGGLLTDTQYF. Complete variable domain (other parts from reference TRBV13 and TRBJ2-3): AAGVIQSPRHLIKEKRETATLKCYPIPRHDTVYWYQQGPGQDPQFLISFYEKMQSDKGSIPDRFSAQQFSDYHSELNMSSLELGDSALYFCASSLGLAGGLLTDTQYFGPGTRLTVL.

The chain joins TRBV15 to TRBJ2-7; possibly TRBD2 for D (6 bases). CDR1 and CDR2 (germline): LNHNV, YYDKDF (reference sequence). This CDR3 has 16 amino acids. The V end was cut by 0 bases, the J end by 1 base, with 13 bases between. CDR3 nucleotides: TGTGCCACCAGCAGAGATCCAAGCGGGCTGTCCTACGAGCAGTACTTC. It encodes CATSRDPSGLSYEQYF.

This clone was picked up a small number of times. The V and J genes are TRBV19 and TRBJ1-5; the D gene is possibly TRBD1 (5 bases). Per germline, CDR1 LNHDA and CDR2 SQIVND (reference sequence). V was shortened by 10 bases and J by 3 bases, with 22 bases between the two germline ends. The CDR3 loop spans 16 amino acids. CDR3 nucleotides: TGTGCCACCAAAGAGACGGGGGGTAGGAACAATCAGCCCCAGCATTTT. Its translation: CATKETGGRNNQPQHF.

The rearrangement links TRBV10-1 to TRBJ1-1; maybe TRBD1 (5 bases). Germline assignment: CDR1 WNHNN and CDR2 SYGVQD (reference sequence). Deletions cut 10 bases from V and 0 bases from J, with 15 bases between. CDR3 length: 14 residues. The CDR3 bases are TGCGCCACCAGGGCGGTTGTTGTGAACACTGAAGCTTTCTTT. Protein sequence: CATRAVVVNTEAFF.

This CDR3 is CASSRGNTIYF. The CDR3 DNA sequence: TGCGCCAGCAGCCGTGGAAACACCATATATTTT. This chain uses TRBV5-1 with TRBJ1-3; D uncertain. Germline-derived CDR1 and CDR2 are SGHRS and YFSETQ. The V end lost 4 bases, the J end lost 3 bases, and 2 bases lay between the germline ends. This CDR3 spans 11 amino acids.

This clone was detected only once. This chain connects TRBV7-2 to TRBJ1-4; 7 bases align to TRBD1. Trimming took 5 bases from V and 4 from J; bases not matched to a gene: 7. CDR3 length: 15 residues. From germline, CDR1 is SGHTA and CDR2 FQGNSA. CDR3 region: CASSPKTGINEKLFF. In DNA, the CDR3 is TGTGCCAGCAGCCCGAAGACAGGGATTAATGAAAAACTGTTTTTT.

V gene TRBV7-9 combines with J gene TRBJ1-2; a weak D match, TRBD1 (5 bases). The CDR3 has 15 residues. The V and J ends lost 5 bases and 5 bases respectively, with 18 bases between them. Per germline, CDR1 SEHNR and CDR2 FQNEAQ (reference sequence). This CDR3 reads CASSPRRGKEYGYTF. CDR3 bases: TGTGCCAGCAGCCCAAGGCGGGGGAAGGAGTATGGCTACACCTTC.

The chain recombines TRBV5-1 with TRBJ2-1; possible D gene TRBD1, 5 bases. The length of the CDR3 is 16 residues. V was cut by 4 bases and J by 0 bases, with 14 bases left in between. Germline values: CDR1 SGHRS, CDR2 YFSETQ. CDR3 in DNA: TGCGCCAGCAGCCCAGACAGCTCAAGCTCCTACAATGAGCAGTTCTTC. Protein: CASSPDSSSSYNEQFF.

This chain joins TRBV7-9 and TRBJ1-1, with a weak D call TRBD1 (6 bases). V dropped 1 base and J dropped 0 bases, with 6 bases sitting between them. Germline V gives CDR1 SEHNR, CDR2 FQNEAQ (reference sequence). The CDR3 extends over 14 amino acids. CDR3: CASSLGTVNTEAFF. The DNA for the CDR3 is TGTGCCAGCAGCTTAGGGACAGTGAACACTGAAGCTTTCTTT.

The chain couples TRBV5-5 to TRBJ1-2; D gene uncertain. Germline V gene data show CDR1 as SGHKS and CDR2 as YYEKEE (reference sequence). The CDR3 totals 13 residues. V lost 2 bases to trimming and J lost 4 bases, with 9 bases between them. The chain's CDR3 is CASSLPGAYGYTF. The CDR3 bases are TGTGCCAGCAGCTTACCAGGTGCCTATGGCTACACCTTC.

The rearrangement joins TRBV6-5 to TRBJ1-2; 7 bases map to TRBD1. Germline V CDR1 and CDR2: MNHEY, SVGAGI. CDR3 size: 13 residues. With 5 bases clipped from V and 8 bases from J, the junction kept 8 bases outside the gene matches. In DNA, the CDR3 is TGTGCCAGCAGTCGACAGGGCCATAGCGGCTACACCTTC. Amino acids: CASSRQGHSGYTF.

This clone was seen only a few times. This chain connects TRBV27 to TRBJ1-2; D call uncertain. V lost 2 bases and J lost 8, with 12 bases in between. Germline CDR1 reads MNHEY; CDR2 reads SMNVEV (reference sequence). CDR3 size: 13 residues. The CDR3 sequence: CASSLRRESGYTF. The CDR3 nucleotides are TGTGCCAGCAGTTTAAGGAGGGAGTCGGGCTACACCTTC.

The chain uses TRBV5-1 and TRBJ2-3; the D gene is possibly TRBD2 (5 bases). This CDR3 spans 15 amino acids. Germline V gives CDR1 SGHRS, CDR2 YFSETQ. Trimming pared 0 bases from V and 2 bases from J, leaving 10 bases between. The CDR3 loop reads CASSLVAGNTDTQYF. The CDR3 DNA reads TGCGCCAGCAGCTTGGTGGCGGGTAACACAGATACGCAGTATTTT.

In nucleotides, the CDR3 is TGTGCCAGCTCACCAAGTAGCGGGGTCACCGGGGAGCTGTTTTTT. Translation gives CASSPSSGVTGELFF. The chain combines TRBV18 with TRBJ2-2; TRBD2 matches 8 bases. CDR3 length: 15 amino acids. CDR1 KGHSH and CDR2 LQKENI come from the germline V gene. Trimming took 2 bases from V and 4 from J; bases not matched to a gene: 3.

The V and J genes are TRBV3-1 (or the pseudogene TRBV3-2) and TRBJ1-2, with 7 bases lining up with TRBD1. The trim removed 3 bases at V and 8 bases at J, leaving 3 bases unmatched. The CDR3 is 12 residues long. Per germline, CDR1 LGHDT and CDR2 YNNKEL (reference sequence). The DNA for the CDR3 is TGTGCCAGCAGCCACTACAGGGGAGGCTACACCTTC. Its protein is CASSHYRGGYTF.

This chain joins TRBV6-5 and TRBJ1-1, with D perhaps TRBD1 (6 bases). V lost 4 bases, J lost 10 bases, and 13 bases lay in between. The CDR3 spans 12 residues. Germline CDR1 is MNHEY and CDR2 is SVGAGI. The CDR3 loop reads CASSLVSGVAFF. For the CDR3, the DNA is TGTGCCAGCAGTTTGGTCTCAGGGGTAGCTTTCTTT.

The chain uses TRBV7-9 and TRBJ2-3; D is unclear. Germline V gene lookup returns CDR1 SEHNR and CDR2 FQNEAQ (reference sequence). The CDR3 is 12 residues long. V shed 6 bases and J shed 2 bases, with 6 bases lying between them. The CDR3 region has the DNA TGTGCCAGCAGACAGCACACAGATACGCAGTATTTT. Its protein product is CASRQHTDTQYF.

The genes are TRBV30 and TRBJ1-6, with D maybe TRBD1 (6 bases). Germline V gene data show CDR1 as GTSNPN and CDR2 as SVGIG (reference sequence). The CDR3 is 16 residues long. Trimming took 3 bases from V and 0 from J, leaving 12 bases between them. The CDR3 sequence is CAWRGAGSSYNSPLHF. The CDR3 bases are TGTGCCTGGAGGGGGGCAGGCAGCTCCTATAATTCACCCCTCCACTTT.

This clone was seen only a few times. The chain carries TRBV10-1 and TRBJ1-1; 12 bases map to TRBD1. The CDR3 is 17 amino acids. With V trimmed by 2 bases and J by 0 bases, 4 bases remained unmatched. The germline V gene has CDR1 WNHNN and CDR2 SYGVQD (reference sequence). CDR3 in amino acids: CASSEGTGGPMNTEAFF. CDR3 DNA: TGCGCCAGCAGTGAGGGGACAGGGGGCCCCATGAACACTGAAGCTTTCTTT.

V usage is TRBV4-1 and J usage is TRBJ2-6; the match to TRBD1 covers 8 bases. CDR1 is MGHRA, CDR2 YSYEKL, per germline. The CDR3 sequence is 18 residues long. J gave up 4 bases and V 0 bases, and 8 bases lay outside the gene matches. This CDR3 reads CASSQDAQGARGANVLTF. DNA of the CDR3: TGCGCCAGCAGCCAAGATGCGCAGGGGGCGAGGGGGGCCAACGTCCTGACTTTC.

V gene TRBV4-1 combines with J gene TRBJ1-5, with D unclear. Trimming removed 2 bases at V and 6 bases at J, with 5 bases between. CDR1 MGHRA and CDR2 YSYEKL come from the germline V gene. The CDR3 sequence is 12 residues long. The CDR3 protein is CASSQPSQPQHF. As DNA, the CDR3 is TGCGCCAGCAGCCAACCTTCTCAGCCCCAGCATTTT.